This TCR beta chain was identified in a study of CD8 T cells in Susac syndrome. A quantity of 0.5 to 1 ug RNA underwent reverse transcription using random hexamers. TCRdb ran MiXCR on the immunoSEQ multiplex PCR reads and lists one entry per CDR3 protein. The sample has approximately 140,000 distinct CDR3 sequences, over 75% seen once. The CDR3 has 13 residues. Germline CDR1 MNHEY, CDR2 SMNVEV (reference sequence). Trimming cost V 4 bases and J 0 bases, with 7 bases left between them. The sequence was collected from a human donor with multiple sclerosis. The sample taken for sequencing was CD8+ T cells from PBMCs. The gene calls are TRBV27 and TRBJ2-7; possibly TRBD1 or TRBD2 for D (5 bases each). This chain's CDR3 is CASSWGSSYEQYF. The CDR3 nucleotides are TGTGCCAGCAGTTGGGGGAGCTCCTACGAGCAGTACTTC.